There are many counts of the clone carrying this TCR beta chain. Germline is not matched at one junction end, which may reflect a read error. The source of the sample is a study of T cells after yellow fever vaccination. The germline V gene has CDR1 SSHAT and CDR2 FNYEAQ (reference sequence). There are 17 residues in the CDR3. One entry per CDR3 protein, called by TCRdb with MiXCR from the 5' RACE reads. The repertoire holds 150,000 to 200,000 distinct CDR3 sequences, with 11% as singletons. The sequence came from a man between 18 and 29 years old who received the YFV17D yellow fever vaccine. V is TRBV7-7 and J is TRBJ2-2, with D possibly being TRBD1 (6 bases). Sequenced material: CD8+ T cells sorted from PBMCs, taken 15 days after the yellow fever booster vaccination. This CDR3 reads CASSLTSRTANTGELFF. In nucleotides, the CDR3 is TGTGCTAGCAGCTTAACGTCCCGGACAGCAAACACCGGGGAGCTGTTTTTT.